This TCR beta chain is drawn from a study of Graves' ophthalmopathy and Graves' hyperthyroidism. This clonotype was observed at least ten times. Its antigen is unknown. Germline CDR1 reads LGHDT; CDR2 reads YNNKEL (reference sequence). V shed 4 bases and J shed 4 bases, with 10 bases lying between them. The CDR3 is 13 residues long. Beta-chain TCR CDR3 regions were amplified from RNA transcripts. Investigators did first-round RT-PCR with HTBI primers, then second-round multiplex PCR. TCRdb passed the multiplex PCR reads through MiXCR, listing each CDR3 protein once. The sample has approximately 160,000 distinct CDR3 sequences; 35% to 45% are singletons. Clinicians made diagnoses from clinical symptoms, serum thyroxine, TRAb, thyroid ultrasound and orbital computed tomography. Study outcomes and limitations: Blood also contained most of the expanded thyroid clonotypes above 0.001 frequency.

Sequenced material: peripheral blood. The TCR originated in a man younger than 45 with Graves' ophthalmopathy. The chain links TRBV3-1 to TRBJ1-1; the D is unclear. Here the CDR3 reads CASSPHSGTEAFF. The CDR3 DNA follows: TGTGCCAGCAGCCCCCACTCCGGCACTGAAGCTTTCTTT.